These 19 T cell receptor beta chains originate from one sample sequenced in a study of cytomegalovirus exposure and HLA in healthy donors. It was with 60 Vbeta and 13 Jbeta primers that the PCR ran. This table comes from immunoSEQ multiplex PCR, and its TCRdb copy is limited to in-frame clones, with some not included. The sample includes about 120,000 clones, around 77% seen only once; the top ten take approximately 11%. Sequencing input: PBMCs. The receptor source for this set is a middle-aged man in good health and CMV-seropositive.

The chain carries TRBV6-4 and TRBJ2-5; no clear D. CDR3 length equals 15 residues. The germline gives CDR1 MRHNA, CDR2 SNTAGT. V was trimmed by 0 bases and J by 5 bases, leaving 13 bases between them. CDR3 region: CASSDSRMNPETQYF. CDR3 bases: TGTGCCAGCAGTGACTCGAGAATGAATCCCGAGACCCAGTACTTC.

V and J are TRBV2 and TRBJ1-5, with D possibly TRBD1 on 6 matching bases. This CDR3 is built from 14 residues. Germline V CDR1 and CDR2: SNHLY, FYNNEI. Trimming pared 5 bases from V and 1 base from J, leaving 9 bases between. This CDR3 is CASSNGQSNQPQHF. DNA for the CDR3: TGTGCCAGCAGTAACGGACAGAGCAATCAGCCCCAGCATTTT.

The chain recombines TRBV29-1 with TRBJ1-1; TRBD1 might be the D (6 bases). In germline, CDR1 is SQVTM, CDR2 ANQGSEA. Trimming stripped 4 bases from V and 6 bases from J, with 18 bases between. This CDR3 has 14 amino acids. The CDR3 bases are TGCAGCGTTGCCGGGGGGGCGCGGGAATCTGAAGCTTTCTTT. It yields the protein CSVAGGARESEAFF.

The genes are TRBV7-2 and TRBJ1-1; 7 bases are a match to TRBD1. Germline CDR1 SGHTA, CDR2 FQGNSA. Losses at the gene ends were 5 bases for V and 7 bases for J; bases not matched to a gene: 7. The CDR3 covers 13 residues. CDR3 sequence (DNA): TGTGCCAGCAGCACCCGACAGGGTAGTGAAGCTTTCTTT. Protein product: CASSTRQGSEAFF.

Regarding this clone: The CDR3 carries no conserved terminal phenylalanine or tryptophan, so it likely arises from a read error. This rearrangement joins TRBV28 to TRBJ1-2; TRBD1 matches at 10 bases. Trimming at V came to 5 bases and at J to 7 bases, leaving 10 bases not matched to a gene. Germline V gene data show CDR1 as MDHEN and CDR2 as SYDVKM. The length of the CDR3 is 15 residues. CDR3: CASSLSDRGIRGYTL. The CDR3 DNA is TGTGCCAGCAGTCTCTCGGACAGGGGGATTCGTGGCTACACCCTC.

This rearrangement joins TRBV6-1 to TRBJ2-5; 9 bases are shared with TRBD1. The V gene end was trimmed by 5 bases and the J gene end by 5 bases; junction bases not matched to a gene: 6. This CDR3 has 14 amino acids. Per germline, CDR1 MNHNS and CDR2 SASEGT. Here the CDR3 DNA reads TGTGCCAGCAGTACGGACAGGGGTTGGGAGACCCAGTACTTC. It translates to CASSTDRGWETQYF.

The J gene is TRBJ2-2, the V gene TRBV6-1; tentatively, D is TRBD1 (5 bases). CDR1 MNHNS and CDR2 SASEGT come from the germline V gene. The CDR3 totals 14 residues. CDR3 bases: TGTGGGGGCCGCCCAGGGTATCACACCGGGGAGCTGTTTTTT. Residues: CGGRPGYHTGELFF.

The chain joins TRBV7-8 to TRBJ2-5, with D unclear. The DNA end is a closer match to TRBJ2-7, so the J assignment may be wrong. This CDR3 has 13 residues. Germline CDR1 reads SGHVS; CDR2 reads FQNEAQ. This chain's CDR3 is CASSLSVSYEQYF. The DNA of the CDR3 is TGTGCCAGCAGCTTATCCGTATCCTACGAGCAGTACTTC.

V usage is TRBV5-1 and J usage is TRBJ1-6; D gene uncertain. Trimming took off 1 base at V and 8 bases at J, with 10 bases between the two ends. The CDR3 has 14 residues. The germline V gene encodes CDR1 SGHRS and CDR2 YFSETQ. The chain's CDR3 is CASSLHSFDSPLHF. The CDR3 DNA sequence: TGCGCCAGCAGCTTGCATAGTTTTGATTCACCCCTCCACTTT.

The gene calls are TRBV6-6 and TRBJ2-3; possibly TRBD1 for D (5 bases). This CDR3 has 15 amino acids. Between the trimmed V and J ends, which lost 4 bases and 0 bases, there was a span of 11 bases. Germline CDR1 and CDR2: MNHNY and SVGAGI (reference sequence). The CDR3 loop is CASSSDKTSTDTQYF. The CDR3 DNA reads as TGTGCCAGCAGTTCGGACAAGACTAGCACAGATACGCAGTATTTT.

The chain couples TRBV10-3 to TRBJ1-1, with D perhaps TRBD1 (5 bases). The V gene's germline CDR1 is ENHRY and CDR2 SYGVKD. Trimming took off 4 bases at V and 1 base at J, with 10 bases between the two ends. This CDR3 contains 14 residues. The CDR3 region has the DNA TGTGCCATCAGTGTTGGAGACAGGAACACTGAAGCTTTCTTT. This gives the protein CAISVGDRNTEAFF.

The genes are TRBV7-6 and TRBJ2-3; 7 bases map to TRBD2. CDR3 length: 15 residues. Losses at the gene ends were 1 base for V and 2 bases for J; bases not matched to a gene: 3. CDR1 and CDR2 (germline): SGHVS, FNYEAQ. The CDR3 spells CASSLGRDYTDTQYF. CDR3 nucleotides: TGTGCCAGCAGCTTAGGCCGGGACTACACAGATACGCAGTATTTT.

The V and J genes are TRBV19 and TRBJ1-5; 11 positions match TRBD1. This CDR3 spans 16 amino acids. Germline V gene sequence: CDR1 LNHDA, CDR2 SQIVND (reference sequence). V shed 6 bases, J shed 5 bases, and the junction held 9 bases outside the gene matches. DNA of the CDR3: TGTGCCAGTAGACCCAGGGGACAGGGGGGCCATCAGCCCCAGCATTTT. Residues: CASRPRGQGGHQPQHF.

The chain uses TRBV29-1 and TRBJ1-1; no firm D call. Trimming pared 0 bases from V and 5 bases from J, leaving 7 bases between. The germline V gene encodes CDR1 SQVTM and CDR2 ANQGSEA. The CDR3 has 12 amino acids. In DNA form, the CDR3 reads TGCAGCGTTGAAGACGGGATTACTGAAGCTTTCTTT. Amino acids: CSVEDGITEAFF. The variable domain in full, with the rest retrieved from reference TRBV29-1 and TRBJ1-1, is SAVISQKPSRDICQRGTSLTIQCQVDSQVTMMFWYRQQPGQSLTLIATANQGSEATYESGFVIDKFPISRPNLTFSTLTVSNMSPEDSSIYLCSVEDGITEAFFGQGTRLTVV.

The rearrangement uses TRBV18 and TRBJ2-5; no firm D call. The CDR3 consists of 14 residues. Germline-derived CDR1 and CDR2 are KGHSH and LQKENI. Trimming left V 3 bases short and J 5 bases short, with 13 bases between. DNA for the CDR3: TGTGCCAGCTCACCTCTTGGCTTGGTGGAGACCCAGTACTTC. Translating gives CASSPLGLVETQYF.

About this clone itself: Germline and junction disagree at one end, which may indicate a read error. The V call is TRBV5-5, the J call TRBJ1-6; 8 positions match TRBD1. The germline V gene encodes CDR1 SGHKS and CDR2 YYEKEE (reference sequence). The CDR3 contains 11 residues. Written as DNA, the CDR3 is TGTGCCAGCAGCGTCTCAGGGGGCCTGCTCTTT. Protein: CASSVSGGLLF.

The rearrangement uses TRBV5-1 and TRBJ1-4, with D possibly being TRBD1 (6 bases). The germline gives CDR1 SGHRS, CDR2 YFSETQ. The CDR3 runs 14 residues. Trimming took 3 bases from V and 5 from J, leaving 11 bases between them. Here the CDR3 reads CASSSGQRNEKLFF. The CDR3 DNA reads TGCGCCAGCAGCTCTGGACAGAGGAATGAAAAACTGTTTTTT.

CDR3 in amino acids: CATRGQQANEQFF. Written as DNA, the CDR3 is TGTGCCACCAGGGGACAGCAGGCTAATGAGCAGTTCTTC. This rearrangement joins TRBV10-3 to TRBJ2-1, with 7 bases aligning to TRBD1. Germline loops: CDR1 ENHRY, CDR2 SYGVKD. The ends lost 10 bases at V and 7 bases at J; junction bases unmatched: 10. The CDR3 contains 13 residues.

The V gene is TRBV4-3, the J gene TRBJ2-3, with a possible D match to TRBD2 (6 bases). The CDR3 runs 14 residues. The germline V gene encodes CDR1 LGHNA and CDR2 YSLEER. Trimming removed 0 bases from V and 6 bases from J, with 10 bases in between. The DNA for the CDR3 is TGCGCCAGCAGCCAAGAGGTGGGGAGGGATACGCAGTATTTT. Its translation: CASSQEVGRDTQYF.